This T cell receptor beta chain was sequenced for a study of PD-1 blockade in mismatch repair-deficient tumors (dated by TCRdb to 2016 to 2017). For context, the study as a whole: Between late 2013 and 2016, the trial enrolled 65 to 95 consecutive patients with roughly twelve types of mismatch repair-deficient cancer, all of whom had received prior treatment and were progressing. Tumor-associated T cell clones were tracked in the peripheral blood of patients responding to PD-1 blockade by deep sequencing of TCR CDR3 regions.

Libraries were prepared through the immunoSEQ multiplex PCR assay. What TCRdb holds here is the immuneACCESS table cut down to in-frame rearrangements. Part of the clones is not present; checked against another copy, under half of the missing clones reflect an unresolved V gene, and the others are unexplained. The sample records about 25,000 clones, about four fifths of which are singletons. Together, the top ten hold about 2.7% of the sample. Broad study findings and their caveats: Rapid expansion after pembrolizumab followed by contraction, generally before radiologic responses, was shown by tumor-resident clones, which were often undetectable in blood before treatment.

Note on this clone: Its recognized antigen is unknown. Base qualities are missing; no much larger clone stands one base away.

The label giving this sample's time point can be read as: peripheral blood before pembrolizumab. Mismatch repair deficiency in every enrolled patient was established by polymerase chain reaction or immunohistochemistry. A few patients who responded to pembrolizumab therapy underwent TCR sequencing. In the phase II trial, pembrolizumab PD-1 blockade was tested prospectively in advanced mismatch repair-deficient cancers, no matter which tissue of origin the cancers came from. Serial peripheral blood T cell samples were collected before and at multiple times after starting PD-1 blockade. Blood sampling times were reported as weeks after the first pembrolizumab dose. The clonotype was recovered from an adult with mismatch repair-deficient cancer. Sequencing used PBMCs, obtained before pembrolizumab treatment.

The encoded CDR3 is CASSQEFASYEQYF. In nucleotide form, the sequence is TGTGCCAGCAGCCAAGAATTCGCGAGCTACGAGCAGTACTTC. The chain employs TRBV14 and TRBJ2-7; there is no confident call for the D gene. V is pared back by 0 bases and J by 3 bases, with 9 bases lying between the germline termini. The CDR3 holds 14 amino acids from the cysteine to the phenylalanine. Only the CDR3 region is kept as DNA, spanning 42 bases read in frame from base 1. CDR1 and CDR2 were assigned from the germline V gene as SGHDN and FVKESK.